This T cell receptor beta chain is from a study of control samples from healthy donors and cancer patients. V was pared by 9 bases and J by 2 bases, with 15 bases between. CDR1 and CDR2 (germline): WSHSY, SAAADI. The CDR3 loop spans 14 amino acids. The method was immunoSEQ multiplex PCR; TCRdb's version includes in-frame clones alone and lacks a portion of them. The sample comprises 55,000 to 65,000 clones, around 87% of which are singletons, and about 13% rests with the top ten. This clone was seen a single time. The receptor's source is a woman aged 60 to 75 with lung cancer. The V gene is TRBV10-2, the J gene TRBJ2-3; D uncertain. Sample: PBMCs. CDR3 region: CASSLSRYTDTQYF. CDR3 nucleotide sequence: TGCGCCAGTTCGCTCAGCCGATACACAGATACGCAGTATTTT.